This T cell receptor (beta chain) was recovered during a study of OX40 agonist ivuxolimab in advanced cancers. Whole-study results and caveats: Both CD4+ and CD8+ T cell populations in blood had undergone clonal expansion by week 6 at 0.1 to 3.0 mg/kg.

The assay was immunoSEQ multiplex PCR, and TCRdb's table has in-frame clones only and misses some. The sample records about 72,000 clones, 80% to 90% being singletons. Regarding this clone: No antigen is known for it.

Germline CDR1 SGHAT, CDR2 FQDESV (reference sequence). This CDR3 region has 15 residues. V trimming: 5 bases; J trimming: 4 bases; junction bases outside the gene matches: 11. The source material was CD4+ or CD8+ T cells sorted from blood, sampled in a trial of the OX40 agonist ivuxolimab. This TCR came from an adult with an advanced solid tumor such as melanoma, head and neck, liver or kidney cancer. The chain combines TRBV11-1 with TRBJ2-7; 7 nucleotides align to TRBD1. The CDR3 bases are TGTGCCAGCAGCCTGCAATCGGACAGGAGATACGAGCAGTACTTC. Protein sequence: CASSLQSDRRYEQYF.